The clone carrying this T cell receptor beta chain appeared a few times. Its antigen remains unidentified. The library tagged each cDNA molecule with unique molecular identifiers. TCRdb re-analysed the RACE reads in MiXCR, keeping a single row per CDR3 protein. The repertoire holds around 120,000 distinct CDR3 sequences, 8% to 13% seen once, with under 4.5% in the top ten. Germline-derived CDR1 and CDR2 are SGHTA and FQGNSA. V lost 4 bases to trimming and J lost 2 bases; unmatched junction nucleotides: 8. The CDR3 has 16 residues. Time point indicated: patch test 1, 2 weeks after DPC sensitization. Sample treatment: therapeutic diphenylcyclopropenone sensitization with weekly scalp DPC. These data are taken from a study of human T cells and chemical hapten exposure. Findings of the study overall: High-frequency TCRs, those above 1 in 1000, stayed the same after DPC sensitization. Significantly more large CDR3 similarity clusters arose among expanded TCRs than among controls.

This chain uses TRBV7-2 with TRBJ1-3, with 7 bases aligning to TRBD1. This receptor was obtained from a woman in her forties with alopecia areata. Some clones in this sample may be carry-over from other donors' samples. Sequencing was performed on whole blood, taken in connection with sensitization to the hapten diphenylcyclopropenone (DPC). CDR3 coding DNA: TGTGCCAGCAGCTGGCGACAGGGACCAACTGGAAACACCATATATTTT. Its translation: CASSWRQGPTGNTIYF.